A single T cell receptor (beta chain) is shown here with its context. The antigen is unknown. Profiled with immunoSEQ multiplex PCR; TCRdb holds only in-frame clones, not every one. The sample includes some 1.5 million clones, nearly 99% of them seen just once. The source of the sample is a study of shared clonotypes between healthy human individuals. Study-wide results and limits: Naive CD4 clonotypes were shared across a handful of donors at approximately 5.3%.

The CDR3 sequence is 16 residues long. CDR1 is SGHKS, CDR2 YYEKEE, per germline (reference sequence). V shed 0 bases and J shed 0 bases, with 12 bases lying between them. The sequence came from a man aged 25 to 40 in good health. The chain employs TRBV5-5 and TRBJ2-5; D is possibly TRBD2 (5 bases). Material: naive CD4+ T cells sorted from blood. Documented subset: CD45RA+ positively selected. In nucleotides, the CDR3 is TGTGCCAGCAGCTTGGCCCTCCTGAGGGACCAAGAGACCCAGTACTTC. Its translation: CASSLALLRDQETQYF. The complete variable domain, with remaining parts taken from reference TRBV5-5 and TRBJ2-5, reads DAGVTQSPTHLIKTRGQQVTLRCSPISGHKSVSWYQQVLGQGPQFIFQYYEKEERGRGNFPDRFSARQFPNYSSELNVNALLLGDSALYLCASSLALLRDQETQYFGPGTRLLVL.